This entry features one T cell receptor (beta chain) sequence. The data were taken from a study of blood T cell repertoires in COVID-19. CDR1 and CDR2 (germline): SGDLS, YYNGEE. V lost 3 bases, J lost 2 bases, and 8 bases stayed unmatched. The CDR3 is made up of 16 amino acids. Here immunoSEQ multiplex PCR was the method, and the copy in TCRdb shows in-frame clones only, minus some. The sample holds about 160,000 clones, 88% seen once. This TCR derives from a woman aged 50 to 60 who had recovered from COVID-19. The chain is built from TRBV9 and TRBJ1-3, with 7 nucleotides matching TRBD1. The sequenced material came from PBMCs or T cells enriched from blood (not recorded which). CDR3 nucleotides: TGTGCCAGCAGCGAACGACAGGGCCAAACTGGAAACACCATATATTTT. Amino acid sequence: CASSERQGQTGNTIYF.